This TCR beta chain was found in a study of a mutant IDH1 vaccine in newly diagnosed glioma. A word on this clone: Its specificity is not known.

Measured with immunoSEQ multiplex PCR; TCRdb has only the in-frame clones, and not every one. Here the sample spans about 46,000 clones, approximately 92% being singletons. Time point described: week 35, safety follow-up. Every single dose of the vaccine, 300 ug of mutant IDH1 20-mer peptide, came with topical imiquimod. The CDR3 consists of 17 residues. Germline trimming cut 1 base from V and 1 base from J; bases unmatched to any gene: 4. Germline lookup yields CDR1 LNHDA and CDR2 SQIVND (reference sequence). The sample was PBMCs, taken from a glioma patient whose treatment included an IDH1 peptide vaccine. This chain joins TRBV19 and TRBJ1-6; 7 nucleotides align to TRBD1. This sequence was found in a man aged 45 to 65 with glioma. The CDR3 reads CASSIVVRGSYNSPLHF. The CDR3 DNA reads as TGTGCCAGTAGTATAGTGGTCAGGGGGTCCTATAATTCACCCCTCCACTTT.